This T cell receptor (beta chain) was identified in a study of identical twins. Whole-study findings and limits: Out-of-frame alpha sequences common to twins exhibited an excess of low generation probability. These conclusions were based on statistical analysis (cross-sectional, not following the same donors).

This clonotype was counted at least ten times. Its matching antigen is unknown. TCRdb fed the 5' RACE reads into MiXCR, producing one record per CDR3 protein. Seen here are 550,000 to 800,000 distinct CDR3 sequences, 7% to 7.5% observed once, and the top ten hold about 1.6%. This CDR3 has 14 residues. Germline CDR1 SNHLY, CDR2 FYNNEI. V dropped 6 bases and J dropped 13 bases, with 19 bases sitting between them. The sample was also reused in another study, on yellow fever vaccine responses in identical twins.

The TCR originated in a woman between 18 and 29 years old in good health. The chain uses TRBV2 and TRBJ1-6; possibly TRBD1 for D (6 bases). Sequences were obtained from PBMCs. The CDR3 loop is CASSQHVQGNPLHF. The CDR3 coding sequence is TGTGCCAGCAGCCAACATGTACAGGGAAATCCCCTCCACTTT.